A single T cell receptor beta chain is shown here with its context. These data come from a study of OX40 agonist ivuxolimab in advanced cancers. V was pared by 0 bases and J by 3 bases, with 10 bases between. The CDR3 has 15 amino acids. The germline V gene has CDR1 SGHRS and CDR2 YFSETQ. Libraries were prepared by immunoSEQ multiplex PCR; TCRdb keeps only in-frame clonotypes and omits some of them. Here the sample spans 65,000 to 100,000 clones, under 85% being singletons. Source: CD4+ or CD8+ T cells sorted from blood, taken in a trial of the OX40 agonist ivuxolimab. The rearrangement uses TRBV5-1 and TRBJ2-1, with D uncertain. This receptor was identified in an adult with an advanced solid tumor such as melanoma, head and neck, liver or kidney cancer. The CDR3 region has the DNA TGCGCCAGCAGCTTGGCCGAAACCCTCTACAATGAGCAGTTCTTC. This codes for CASSLAETLYNEQFF.